This entry lists 28 T cell receptor beta chains sequenced from one sample in a study of tumor and adjacent non-tumor tissue in lung cancer. This sample's RNA came from whole unsorted tissue. The library came from three nested PCR rounds adapted from ARM-PCR protocols. From the multiplex PCR reads, TCRdb called clonotypes with MiXCR, one entry per CDR3 protein. The sample yields roughly 81,000 distinct CDR3 sequences, approximately 71% seen once. Sequenced sample: lung tumor tissue. The receptors here all came from a woman aged 70-85 years with non-small cell lung cancer.

This clonotype was observed a few times. At one of its ends the junction is not consistent with the germline gene, which may arise from a read error. V gene TRBV5-1 combines with J gene TRBJ1-6, with TRBD1 matching 8 bases. Germline CDR1 SGHRS, CDR2 YFSETQ. CDR3 size: 14 residues. CDR3 nucleotides: TGCGCCAACAGCTTGGGACAGGATAATTCACCCCTCCACTTT. Translation: CANSLGQDNSPLHF.

Remarks on this clonotype: Germline is not matched at one junction end, which may reflect a read error. The rearrangement joins TRBV6-2 or TRBV6-3 to TRBJ1-3; D may be TRBD1 (5 bases). CDR3 size: 17 residues. The germline V gene encodes CDR1 MNHEY and CDR2 SVGEGT. CDR3 residues: CARRYDLMGRHGNTIYF. The CDR3 nucleotides are TGTGCCCGCAGATATGATTTGATGGGGCGCCATGGAAACACCATATATTTT.

This clonotype was seen many times. The V gene is TRBV4-2, the J gene TRBJ1-6, with TRBD1 as a possible D gene (6 bases). Germline assignment: CDR1 LGHNA and CDR2 YNFKEQ. There are 18 residues in the CDR3. Trimming stripped 1 base from V and 3 bases from J, with 16 bases between. Here the CDR3 reads CASSQVLGARNYNSPLHF. DNA for the CDR3: TGTGCCAGCAGCCAAGTTTTGGGGGCCCGCAACTATAATTCACCCCTCCACTTT.

Turning to this clonotype: A much bigger clone sits one base away, suggesting this may be a read error. The chain recombines TRBV20-1 with TRBJ2-1; D gene uncertain. In germline, CDR1 is DFQATT, CDR2 SNEGSKA (reference sequence). The CDR3 covers 14 residues. The CDR3 region is CNARDTVSYNEQFF. CDR3 sequence (DNA): TGCAATGCTAGAGATACAGTCTCCTACAATGAGCAGTTCTTC.

This clonotype appeared a few times. This may be a read error, as it is one base from a much larger clone. CDR3: CAIRPTNTEELFF. The CDR3 DNA follows: TGTGCCATTAGACCAACGAACACCGAGGAGCTGTTTTTT. The gene calls are TRBV28 and TRBJ2-2; the D is unclear. CDR1 is MDHEN, CDR2 SYDVKM, per germline. The CDR3 is 13 amino acids. The whole variable domain, filled in from reference TRBV28 and TRBJ2-2, reads DVKVTQSSRYLVKRTGEKVFLECVQDMDHENMFWYRQDPGLGLRLIYFSYDVKMKEKGDIPEGYSVSREKKERFSLILESASTNQTSMYLCAIRPTNTEELFFGEGSRLTVL.

Notes on this clonotype: Relative to the germline gene, one junction end is altered; a read error may explain this. The rearrangement links TRBV4-1 to TRBJ1-1; D is perhaps TRBD1 (6 bases). CDR1 and CDR2 from the germline V gene are MGHRA and YSYEKL. The CDR3 contains 14 residues. The CDR3 coding sequence is TGCGCCAGCAGCGACCGGGGCAGGGACACTGAAGTTTTCTTT. Protein: CASSDRGRDTEVFF.

With respect to this clonotype: The germline gene is not matched at one end of the junction; a read error may be the cause. The gene calls are TRBV4-1 and TRBJ1-1; D is undetermined. The germline V gene encodes CDR1 MGHRA and CDR2 YSYEKL. This CDR3 region has 14 residues. This CDR3 is CASSHRTENTETFF. As DNA, the CDR3 is TGCGCCAGCAGCCACCGAACAGAGAACACTGAAACTTTCTTC.

This clonotype was picked up many times. The rearrangement uses TRBV7-9 and TRBJ2-1; 10 nucleotides line up with TRBD2. This CDR3 comprises 15 residues. V was pared by 7 bases and J by 3 bases, with 6 bases of the junction left unmatched. Germline lookup yields CDR1 SEHNR and CDR2 FQNEAQ (reference sequence). The CDR3 spells CASTPLAGDYNEQFF. As DNA, the CDR3 is TGTGCCAGCACCCCCCTAGCGGGAGACTACAATGAGCAGTTCTTC.

On this clonotype itself: At one end, the junction sequence differs from germline, possibly due to a read error. The J gene is TRBJ2-1, the V gene TRBV28; TRBD2 aligns across 11 bases. The CDR3 loop spans 18 amino acids. The germline CDR1 and CDR2 sequences are MDHEN and SYDVKM. In DNA, the CDR3 is TGTGTCAGCAGTGGGAGTAGCGGGAGGGAGAGCTCCTACAATGAGCAGTTCTTC. It specifies CVSSGSSGRESSYNEQFF.

This clonotype was recorded many times. J is TRBJ1-1 and V is TRBV24-1; no definite D call. The CDR3 loop spans 15 amino acids. The germline gives CDR1 KGHDR, CDR2 SFDVKD. The V and J ends lost 4 bases and 4 bases respectively, with 15 bases between them. CDR3 sequence reads: CATSDSDAGGTEAFF. In DNA, the CDR3 is TGTGCCACCAGTGACTCGGATGCAGGCGGCACTGAAGCTTTCTTT.

Of note for this clonotype: The conserved phenylalanine or tryptophan normally closing the CDR3 is absent here, so this likely arose from a read error. The chain combines TRBV4-1 with TRBJ2-1, with D tentatively TRBD1 or TRBD2 (5 bases each). The V gene's germline CDR1 is MGHRA and CDR2 YSYEKL. V lost 3 bases and J 8 bases, leaving 17 bases between the germline ends. This CDR3 has 15 amino acids. The CDR3 loop is CASSHLTGPDYEQFL. DNA for the CDR3: TGCGCCAGCAGCCACCTGACGGGGCCGGATTATGAGCAGTTCTTA.

Comment on this clonotype: Germline and junction disagree at one end, which may indicate a read error. The chain has TRBV12-3 or TRBV12-4 and TRBJ2-4; TRBD1 agrees at 9 bases. This CDR3 is built from 14 residues. DNA of the CDR3: TGTACCAGCAATCTACAGGGGGCGAAAAACATTCAGTACTTC. This translates into CTSNLQGAKNIQYF.

To note about this clonotype: Possible read error: a much larger clone is one base away. This CDR3 is missing its conserved last phenylalanine or tryptophan, likely due to a read error. The gene calls are TRBV29-1 and TRBJ1-1, with a possible D match to TRBD1 (6 bases). Germline V CDR1 and CDR2: SQVTM, ANQGSEA. There are 12 residues in the CDR3. With 3 bases removed from V and 8 bases from J, the gap between germline ends came to 13 bases. CDR3 amino acids: CSVDRDMEEAFL. The CDR3 DNA sequence: TGCAGCGTTGACCGGGACATGGAAGAAGCTTTCCTT.

To note about this clonotype: A read error may produce the germline difference seen at one junction end. The rearrangement uses TRBV11-1 and TRBJ2-1, with D perhaps matching TRBD2 (6 bases). This CDR3 contains 16 residues. The germline V gene has CDR1 SGHAT and CDR2 FQDESV (reference sequence). CDR3 DNA: TGTGCCAGCAGCTTAGCCCCAGCGGGCATGCACAATGAGGAGTTCTTC. Translation: CASSLAPAGMHNEEFF.

Note on this clonotype: One junction end does not reproduce the germline sequence, and a read error may be involved. The rearrangement links TRBV6-1 to TRBJ2-2; D gene unclear. This CDR3 contains 14 residues. Germline V gives CDR1 MNHNS, CDR2 SASEGT. CDR3 in amino acids: CASGEGRNTWELFF. The CDR3 DNA is TGTGCCAGCGGTGAAGGGCGGAACACCTGGGAGCTGTTTTTT.

J is TRBJ1-1 and V is TRBV6-1; D call uncertain. The germline CDR1 and CDR2 sequences are MNHNS and SASEGT. The V and J ends lost 4 bases and 6 bases respectively, with 12 bases between them. The CDR3 covers 13 residues. CDR3 amino acids: CASSGGRQSEAFF. CDR3 sequence (DNA): TGTGCCAGCAGTGGAGGTCGCCAGTCTGAAGCTTTCTTT.

On this clonotype: This CDR3 fails to terminate in the conserved phenylalanine or tryptophan, so it likely reflects a read error. CDR3 DNA: TGTGCCGGCAGCTTAGAGGGACAGGGGGCTTCCTATGGCTACACCCTC. As protein: CAGSLEGQGASYGYTL. V and J are TRBV13 and TRBJ1-2; 12 nucleotides line up with TRBD1. Per germline, CDR1 PRHDT and CDR2 FYEKMQ (reference sequence). CDR3 length equals 16 residues.

Concerning this clonotype itself: A read error is likely, as this CDR3 ends without the conserved phenylalanine or tryptophan. This chain joins TRBV6-2 or TRBV6-3 and TRBJ2-1; TRBD2 matches at 12 bases. This CDR3 has 14 amino acids. The germline CDR1 and CDR2 sequences are MNHEY and SVGEGT. DNA for the CDR3: TGTGCAAGCGAACTAGCGGGAGGTATGGATGAGCAGTTCTCC. As protein: CASELAGGMDEQFS.

The sample holds many counts of this clonotype. The chain carries TRBV5-1 and TRBJ2-1, with 11 nucleotides matching TRBD2. V was pared by 4 bases and J by 5 bases, with 8 bases of the junction left unmatched. Looked up from germline, CDR1 is SGHRS and CDR2 is YFSETQ. The CDR3 extends over 16 amino acids. CDR3 DNA sequence: TGCGCCAGCAGCCCACTCACTAGCGGGAGTAACAATGAGCAGTTCTTC. It translates to CASSPLTSGSNNEQFF.

On this clonotype itself: This may come from a read error, since a much larger clone is one base off. A read error is likely, as this CDR3 ends without the conserved phenylalanine or tryptophan. The chain employs TRBV28 and TRBJ2-1; 11 nucleotides line up with TRBD2. The trim removed 6 bases at V and 5 bases at J, leaving 9 bases unmatched. Germline lookup yields CDR1 MDHEN and CDR2 SYDVKM. CDR3 size: 16 residues. The chain's CDR3 is CASRSLGLAGNNEQFL. The CDR3 coding sequence is TGTGCCAGCAGGTCATTAGGACTAGCGGGTAACAATGAGCAGTTCTTA.

This clonotype was observed once. At one end the junction does not follow the germline gene, possibly because of a read error. The chain carries TRBV6-5 and TRBJ2-7; maybe TRBD2 (6 bases). The CDR3 length is 15 residues. Germline V gives CDR1 MNHEY, CDR2 SVGAGI. The CDR3 protein is CASTTQVEGPYEQHF. The CDR3 DNA sequence: TGTGCCAGCACCACACAAGTGGAGGGACCCTACGAACAGCACTTC.

V and J are TRBV20-1 and TRBJ1-2; D uncertain. Trimming removed 3 bases at V and 8 bases at J, with 10 bases between. This CDR3 has 11 residues. Germline CDR1 is DFQATT and CDR2 is SNEGSKA (reference sequence). The CDR3 DNA follows: TGCAGTGCTAGGTACGGGAACGGCTACACCTTC. Its translation: CSARYGNGYTF.

To note about this clonotype: It is likely a read error, because the conserved phenylalanine at the end of the CDR3 is missing. CDR3 loop: CSVGIEGASSQPQHV. The CDR3 nucleotides read TGCAGCGTTGGGATAGAGGGCGCTTCTTCCCAGCCCCAGCATGTT. The chain joins TRBV29-1 to TRBJ1-5; D gene unclear. The germline CDR1 and CDR2 sequences are SQVTM and ANQGSEA. Trimming stripped 4 bases from V and 7 bases from J, with 20 bases between. There are 15 residues in the CDR3.

In this sample, this clonotype turned up many times. This chain links TRBV6-1 with TRBJ2-1, with 8 nucleotides matching TRBD2. V was pared by 5 bases and J by 5 bases, with 5 bases of the junction left unmatched. Germline V gene lookup returns CDR1 MNHNS and CDR2 SASEGT. This CDR3 comprises 14 residues. CDR3 residues: CASSHGTRNNEQFF. DNA of the CDR3: TGTGCCAGCAGTCATGGGACTAGAAACAATGAGCAGTTCTTC.

As to this clonotype: No conserved phenylalanine or tryptophan is present at the end of the CDR3, so a read error is the likely explanation. The chain has TRBV6-1 and TRBJ2-7; D gene unclear. Germline V gene data show CDR1 as MNHNS and CDR2 as SASEGT. V lost 4 bases and J 4 bases, leaving 8 bases between the germline ends. The CDR3 covers 12 residues. CDR3 amino acids: CASSGTFYEQYS. CDR3 in DNA: TGTGCCAGCAGTGGAACATTTTACGAGCAGTACTCC.

A note on this clonotype: One end of the junction varies from germline; a read error may be responsible. The chain employs TRBV29-1 and TRBJ1-1; D uncertain. This CDR3 has 12 amino acids. Germline V CDR1 and CDR2: SQVTM, ANQGSEA. The CDR3 DNA is TGCAGCGTTTCCCCATTGAACACTGAAGTTTTCTTT. It is translated as CSVSPLNTEVFF.

Here the CDR3 reads CASSQDDSSGSYNEQFF. CDR3 sequence (DNA): TGTGCCAGCAGCCAAGATGACTCTAGCGGAAGCTACAATGAGCAGTTCTTC. The rearrangement links TRBV4-2 to TRBJ2-1, with 7 positions matching TRBD2. The V segment lost 0 bases and the J segment 3 bases; nucleotides outside the gene matches: 8. CDR1 and CDR2 from the germline V gene are LGHNA and YNFKEQ. The CDR3 covers 17 residues.

The rearrangement joins TRBV2 to TRBJ2-7, with 8 positions matching TRBD2. This CDR3 spans 14 amino acids. Germline CDR1 and CDR2: SNHLY and FYNNEI. V shed 11 bases, J shed 1 base, and the junction held 10 bases outside the gene matches. This CDR3 is CAPKERLASYEQYF. CDR3 nucleotides: TGTGCCCCGAAAGAGAGACTAGCGTCCTACGAGCAGTACTTC.